Shown below are 10 T cell receptor beta chains from a single sample sequenced in a study of early T cells in non-severe SARS-CoV-2 infection (TCRdb year 2021). The library was generated by 5' RACE. The instrument was a NextSeq 500. The public reads were reanalyzed by TCRdb: fastp trimming at Q25, MiXCR alignment, in-frame beta chains only. Here each entry gathers all rows of one CDR3 protein and keeps the most common genes and DNA. For this sample the table gives about 67,000 distinct CDR3 sequences, of which under 14% were detected only once. 3.5% to 4% of the sample goes to the ten largest clones. The material sequenced was whole blood. Receptor source: an adult who was a healthcare worker with PCR-confirmed SARS-CoV-2 infection or an uninfected control (not recorded which).

The chain combines TRBV6-2 or TRBV6-3 with TRBJ1-5; no definite D call. The CDR3 extends over 14 amino acids. Germline CDR1 reads MNHEY; CDR2 reads SVGEGT. The V end lost 2 bases, the J end lost 0 bases, and 5 bases lay between the germline ends. CDR3 residues: CASSYRNSNQPQHF. The CDR3 coding sequence is TGTGCCAGCAGTTACAGAAATAGCAATCAGCCCCAGCATTTT.

This clonotype occurred a few times. CDR3 in amino acids: CSAGTWGQTDTQYF. CDR3 DNA sequence: TGCAGTGCTGGGACGTGGGGCCAAACAGATACGCAGTATTTT. V usage is TRBV20-1 and J usage is TRBJ2-3; D is possibly TRBD1 or TRBD2 (5 bases each). Trimming took 5 bases from V and 3 from J, leaving 15 bases between them. The germline gives CDR1 DFQATT, CDR2 SNEGSKA (reference sequence). CDR3 length: 14 amino acids.

This clonotype appeared a few times. The chain has TRBV7-9 and TRBJ1-4; no firm D call. The CDR3 spans 17 residues. The V and J ends lost 2 bases and 8 bases respectively, with 21 bases between them. From germline, CDR1 is SEHNR and CDR2 FQNEAQ (reference sequence). The CDR3 bases are TGTGCCAGCAGCTTACGTGTGGAGGAGAGATTAGTGGAAAAACTGTTTTTT. Encoded protein: CASSLRVEERLVEKLFF. Variable domain in full (rest from reference TRBV7-9 and TRBJ1-4): DTGVSQNPRHKITKRGQNVTFRCDPISEHNRLYWYRQTLGQGPEFLTYFQNEAQLEKSRLLSDRFSAERPKGSFSTLEIQRTEQGDSAMYLCASSLRVEERLVEKLFFGSGTQLSVL.

The V and J genes are TRBV5-4 and TRBJ2-7; 7 bases map to TRBD1. CDR3 size: 14 residues. From germline, CDR1 is SGHNT and CDR2 YYREEE (reference sequence). After removal of 4 bases from V and 3 bases from J, the junction contained 7 bases not matched to a gene. The CDR3 DNA sequence: TGTGCCAGCAGCGCGGACAGGTACTTCTACGAGCAGTACTTC. Its translation: CASSADRYFYEQYF.

This clonotype was counted between two and nine times. The chain uses TRBV5-1 and TRBJ1-2; D is uncertain. Germline values: CDR1 SGHRS, CDR2 YFSETQ. Trimming shortened V by 0 bases and J by 4 bases, and 13 bases separated the two germline ends. The CDR3 covers 15 residues. CDR3 nucleotides: TGCGCCAGCAGCTTGGACGGGGAGACGCCCTATGGCTACACCTTC. It is translated as CASSLDGETPYGYTF.

At least ten counts were recorded for this clonotype. The rearrangement links TRBV6-4 to TRBJ2-2, with no clear D. The CDR3 is made up of 13 amino acids. The germline gives CDR1 MRHNA, CDR2 SNTAGT. Trimming shortened V by 4 bases and J by 3 bases, and 6 bases separated the two germline ends. DNA of the CDR3: TGTGCCAGCAGTGGCCAGGACACCGGGGAGCTGTTTTTT. Protein product: CASSGQDTGELFF.

This clonotype was counted ten times or more. The chain carries TRBV5-1 and TRBJ2-5; unclear D gene. Trimming took 3 bases from V and 5 from J, leaving 5 bases between them. The CDR3 length is 11 residues. The germline V gene has CDR1 SGHRS and CDR2 YFSETQ. For the CDR3, the DNA is TGCGCCAGCAGCTCCACCGAGACCCAGTACTTC. Translation: CASSSTETQYF.

In this sample, this clonotype turned up many times. The chain employs TRBV12-3 or TRBV12-4 and TRBJ2-7; D assignment may be TRBD1 or TRBD2 (5 bases each). The CDR3 has 15 residues. V was trimmed by 3 bases and J by 1 base, leaving 13 bases between them. CDR3 in DNA: TGTGCCAGCAGTTTGAGAGGGAAGGGGTCCTACGAGCAGTACTTC. Translation: CASSLRGKGSYEQYF.

This clonotype was detected a few times. This chain connects TRBV6-1 to TRBJ1-1; TRBD1 might be the D (5 bases). This CDR3 spans 14 amino acids. Germline V gene sequence: CDR1 MNHNS, CDR2 SASEGT. Trimming stripped 8 bases from V and 5 bases from J, with 18 bases between. This CDR3 reads CASRFSAGNTEAFF. CDR3 sequence (DNA): TGTGCCAGCCGTTTTTCGGCAGGGAATACTGAAGCTTTCTTT.

This clonotype was counted between two and nine times. This sequence may be a read error, since a much larger clone differs from it by one base. The V gene is TRBV7-9, the J gene TRBJ2-3; no reliable D call. Trimming pared 1 base from V and 3 bases from J, leaving 2 bases between. This CDR3 comprises 12 residues. From germline, CDR1 is SEHNR and CDR2 FQNEAQ (reference sequence). Here the CDR3 DNA reads TGTGCCAGCAGCTTAGAAACAGATACGCAGTATTTT. As protein: CASSLETDTQYF. The full variable domain, with the rest looked up from reference TRBV7-9 and TRBJ2-3, is DTGVSQNPRHKITKRGQNVTFRCDPISEHNRLYWYRQTLGQGPEFLTYFQNEAQLEKSRLLSDRFSAERPKGSFSTLEIQRTEQGDSAMYLCASSLETDTQYFGPGTRLTVL.